Included here is one TCR beta chain sequence, with context. The material for each subset, its genomic DNA, was split evenly across several immunoSEQ plates. Clones were read by immunoSEQ multiplex PCR, and TCRdb kept only the in-frame ones, dropping some. In the table there are about half a million clones, more than 75% of which are singletons. These data originate in a study of shared clonotypes between healthy human individuals. The CDR3 covers 15 residues. The germline V gene has CDR1 SEHNR and CDR2 FQNEAQ (reference sequence). Unmatched junction bases numbered 6, after V lost 5 bases and J lost 3 bases.

The chain combines TRBV7-9 with TRBJ2-3, with 9 positions matching TRBD1. Sequenced input: PBMCs. The receptor comes from a woman aged 40 to 49 in good health. Some clones in this sample may be carry-over from other donors' samples. In DNA form, the CDR3 reads TGTGCCAGCAGCCCCCCCGGGACAGGGACAGATACGCAGTATTTT. Protein sequence: CASSPPGTGTDTQYF.